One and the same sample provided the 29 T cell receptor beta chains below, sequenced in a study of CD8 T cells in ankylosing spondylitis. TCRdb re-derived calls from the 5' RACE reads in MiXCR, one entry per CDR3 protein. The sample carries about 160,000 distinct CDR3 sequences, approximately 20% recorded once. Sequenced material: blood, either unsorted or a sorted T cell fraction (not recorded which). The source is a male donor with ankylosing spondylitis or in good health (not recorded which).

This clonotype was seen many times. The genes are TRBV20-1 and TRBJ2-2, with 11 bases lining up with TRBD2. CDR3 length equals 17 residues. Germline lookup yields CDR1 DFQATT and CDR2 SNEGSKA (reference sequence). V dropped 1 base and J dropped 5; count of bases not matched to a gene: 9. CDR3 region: CSARGSLLAGVTGELFF. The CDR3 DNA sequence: TGCAGTGCTAGAGGTTCCCTACTAGCGGGGGTTACCGGGGAGCTGTTTTTT.

This chain's CDR3 is CASSTTVEYGYTF. DNA of the CDR3: TGTGCCAGCAGCACGACGGTAGAGTATGGCTACACCTTC. The rearrangement joins TRBV5-6 to TRBJ1-2; no firm D call. V was clipped by 4 bases and J by 5 bases, with 12 bases between them. CDR1 is SGHDT and CDR2 is YYEEEE in the germline V gene. The CDR3 contains 13 residues. Drawing the rest from reference TRBV5-6 and TRBJ1-2, the complete variable domain is DAGVTQSPTHLIKTRGQQVTLRCSPKSGHDTVSWYQQALGQGPQFIFQYYEEEERQRGNFPDRFSGHQFPNYSSELNVNALLLGDSALYLCASSTTVEYGYTFGSGTRLTVV.

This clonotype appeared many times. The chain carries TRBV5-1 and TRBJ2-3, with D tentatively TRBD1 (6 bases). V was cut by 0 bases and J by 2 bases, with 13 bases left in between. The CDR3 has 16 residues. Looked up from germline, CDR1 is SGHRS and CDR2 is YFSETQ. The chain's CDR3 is CASSLALAGVTDTQYF. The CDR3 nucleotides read TGCGCCAGCAGCTTGGCATTGGCAGGGGTCACAGATACGCAGTATTTT.

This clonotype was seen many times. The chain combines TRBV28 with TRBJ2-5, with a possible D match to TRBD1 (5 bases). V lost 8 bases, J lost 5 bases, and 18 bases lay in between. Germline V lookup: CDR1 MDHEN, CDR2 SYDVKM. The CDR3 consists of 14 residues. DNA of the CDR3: TGTGCCAGCGGCCCTCGACAGCTCTTGGAGACCCAGTACTTC. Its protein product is CASGPRQLLETQYF. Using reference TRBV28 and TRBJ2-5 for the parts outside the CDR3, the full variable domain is DVKVTQSSRYLVKRTGEKVFLECVQDMDHENMFWYRQDPGLGLRLIYFSYDVKMKEKGDIPEGYSVSREKKERFSLILESASTNQTSMYLCASGPRQLLETQYFGPGTRLLVL.

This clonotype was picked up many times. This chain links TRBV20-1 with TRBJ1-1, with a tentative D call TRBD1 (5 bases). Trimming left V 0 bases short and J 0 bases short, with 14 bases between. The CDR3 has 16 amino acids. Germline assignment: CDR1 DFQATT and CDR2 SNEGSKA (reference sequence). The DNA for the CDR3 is TGCAGTGCTAGAGATGGGTTGTGGGGGGTGAACACTGAAGCTTTCTTT. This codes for CSARDGLWGVNTEAFF.

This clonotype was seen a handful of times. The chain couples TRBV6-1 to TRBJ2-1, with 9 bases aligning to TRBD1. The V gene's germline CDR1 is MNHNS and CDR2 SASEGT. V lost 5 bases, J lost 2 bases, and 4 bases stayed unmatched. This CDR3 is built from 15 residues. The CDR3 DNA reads TGTGCCAGCAGTCGGGACAGGGTCCCCTACAATGAGCAGTTCTTC. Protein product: CASSRDRVPYNEQFF.

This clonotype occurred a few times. CDR3 loop: CASSLVPRGNPYEQYF. The CDR3 DNA reads as TGTGCCAGCAGCTTAGTACCACGGGGAAATCCCTACGAGCAGTACTTC. The chain links TRBV7-2 to TRBJ2-7; TRBD2 is a possible D gene (5 bases). Per germline, CDR1 SGHTA and CDR2 FQGNSA. This CDR3 has 16 residues. The V and J ends lost 1 base and 2 bases respectively, with 15 bases between them.

The CDR3 sequence: CSVEAHLQDEQYF. CDR3 nucleotide sequence: TGCAGCGTTGAGGCTCACCTTCAGGACGAGCAGTACTTC. V usage is TRBV29-1 and J usage is TRBJ2-7, with D unclear. CDR1 is SQVTM and CDR2 is ANQGSEA in the germline V gene. Trimming removed 3 bases at V and 5 bases at J, with 14 bases between. The CDR3 totals 13 residues.

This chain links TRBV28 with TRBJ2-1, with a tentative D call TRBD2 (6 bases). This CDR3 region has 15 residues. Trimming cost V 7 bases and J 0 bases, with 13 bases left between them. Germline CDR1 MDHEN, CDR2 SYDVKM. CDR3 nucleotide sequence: TGTGCCAGCAAGTTGGACGGGAGCTCCTACAATGAGCAGTTCTTC. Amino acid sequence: CASKLDGSSYNEQFF.

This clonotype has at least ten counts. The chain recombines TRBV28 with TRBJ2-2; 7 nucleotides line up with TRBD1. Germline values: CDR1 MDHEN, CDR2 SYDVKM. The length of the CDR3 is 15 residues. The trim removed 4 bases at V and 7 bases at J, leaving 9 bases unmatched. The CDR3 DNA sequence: TGTGCCAGCAGTTCAAACGACAGGGTTGGCGGGGAGCTGTTTTTT. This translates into CASSSNDRVGGELFF.

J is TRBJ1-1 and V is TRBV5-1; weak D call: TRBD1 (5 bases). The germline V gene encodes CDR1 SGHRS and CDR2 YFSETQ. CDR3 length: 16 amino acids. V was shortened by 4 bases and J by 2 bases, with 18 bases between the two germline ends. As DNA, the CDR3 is TGCGCCAGCAGCATTGGCTGGGACCGGGCAAACACTGAAGCTTTCTTT. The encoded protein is CASSIGWDRANTEAFF. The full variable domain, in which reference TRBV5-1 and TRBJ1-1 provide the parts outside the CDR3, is KAGVTQTPRYLIKTRGQQVTLSCSPISGHRSVSWYQQTPGQGLQFLFEYFSETQRNKGNFPGRFSGRQFSNSRSEMNVSTLELGDSALYLCASSIGWDRANTEAFFGQGTRLTVV.

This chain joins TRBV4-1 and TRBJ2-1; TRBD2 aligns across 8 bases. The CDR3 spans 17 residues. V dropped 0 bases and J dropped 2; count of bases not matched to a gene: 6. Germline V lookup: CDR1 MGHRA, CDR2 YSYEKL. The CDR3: CASSQESPAGAYNEQFF. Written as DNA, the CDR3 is TGCGCCAGCAGCCAAGAAAGTCCAGCGGGAGCCTACAATGAGCAGTTCTTC.

The chain's CDR3 is CASSEDGHITDTQYF. CDR3 nucleotides: TGCGCCAGCAGCGAAGACGGACACATCACAGATACGCAGTATTTT. The V gene is TRBV10-1, the J gene TRBJ2-3, with a tentative D call TRBD1 (5 bases). V lost 6 bases to trimming and J lost 2 bases, with 15 bases between them. Germline V gives CDR1 WNHNN, CDR2 SYGVQD (reference sequence). This CDR3 is 15 amino acids long.

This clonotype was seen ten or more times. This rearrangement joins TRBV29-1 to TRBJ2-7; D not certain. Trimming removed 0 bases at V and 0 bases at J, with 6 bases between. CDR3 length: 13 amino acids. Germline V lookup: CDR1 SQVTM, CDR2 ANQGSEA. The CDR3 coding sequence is TGCAGCGTTGAAGATGGTTCCTCCTACGAGCAGTACTTC. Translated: CSVEDGSSYEQYF.

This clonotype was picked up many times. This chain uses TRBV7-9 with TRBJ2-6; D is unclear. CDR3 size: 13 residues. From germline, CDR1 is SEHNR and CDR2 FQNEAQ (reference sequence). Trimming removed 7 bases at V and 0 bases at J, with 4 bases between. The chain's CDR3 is CASTHSGANVLTF. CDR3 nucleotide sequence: TGTGCCAGCACTCACTCTGGGGCCAACGTCCTGACTTTC.

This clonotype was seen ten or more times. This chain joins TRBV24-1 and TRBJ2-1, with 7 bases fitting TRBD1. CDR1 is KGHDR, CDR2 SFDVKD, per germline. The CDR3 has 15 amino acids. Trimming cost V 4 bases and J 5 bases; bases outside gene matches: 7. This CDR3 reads CATSDTRQGDNEQFF. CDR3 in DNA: TGTGCCACCAGTGACACTCGACAGGGAGACAATGAGCAGTTCTTC.

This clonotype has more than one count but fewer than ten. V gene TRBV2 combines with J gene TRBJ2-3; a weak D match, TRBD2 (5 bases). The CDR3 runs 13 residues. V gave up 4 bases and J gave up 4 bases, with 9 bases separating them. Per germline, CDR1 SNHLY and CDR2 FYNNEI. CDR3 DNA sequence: TGTGCCAGCAGTGCCCCGGGATCAGATACGCAGTATTTT. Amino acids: CASSAPGSDTQYF.

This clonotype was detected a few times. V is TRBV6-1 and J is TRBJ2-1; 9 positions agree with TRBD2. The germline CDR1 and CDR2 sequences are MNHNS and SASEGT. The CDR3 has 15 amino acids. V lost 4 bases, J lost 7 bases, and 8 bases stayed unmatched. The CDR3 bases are TGTGCCAGCAGTGGAGAGACTAGCGGCACTAATGAGCAGTTCTTC. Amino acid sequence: CASSGETSGTNEQFF.

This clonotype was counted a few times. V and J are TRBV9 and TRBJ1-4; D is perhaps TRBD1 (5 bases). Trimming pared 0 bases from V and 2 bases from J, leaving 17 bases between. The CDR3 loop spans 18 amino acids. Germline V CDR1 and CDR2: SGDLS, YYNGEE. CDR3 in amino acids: CASSVGTPGRATNEKLFF. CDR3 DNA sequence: TGTGCCAGCAGCGTAGGAACCCCAGGCAGGGCTACTAATGAAAAACTGTTTTTT.

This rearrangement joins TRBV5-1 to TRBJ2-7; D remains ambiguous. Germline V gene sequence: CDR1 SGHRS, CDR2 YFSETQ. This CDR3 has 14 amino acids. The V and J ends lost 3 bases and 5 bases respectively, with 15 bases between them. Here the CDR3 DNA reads TGCGCCAGCAGCTCGGATGGCGTCATAAACGAGCAGTACTTC. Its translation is CASSSDGVINEQYF.

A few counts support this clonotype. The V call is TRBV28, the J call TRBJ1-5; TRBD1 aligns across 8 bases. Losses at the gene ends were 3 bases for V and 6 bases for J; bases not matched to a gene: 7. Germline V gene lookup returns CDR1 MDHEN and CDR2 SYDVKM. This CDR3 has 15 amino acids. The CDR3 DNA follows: TGTGCCAGCAGTTTCGTTCAGGGGGCTGTTCAGCCCCAGCATTTT. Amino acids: CASSFVQGAVQPQHF.

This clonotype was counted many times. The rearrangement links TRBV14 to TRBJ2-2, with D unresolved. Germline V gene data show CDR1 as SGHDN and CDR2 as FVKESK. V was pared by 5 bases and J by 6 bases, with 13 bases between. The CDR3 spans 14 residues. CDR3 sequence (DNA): TGTGCCAGCAGCTATACGTGGCCAGCCGGGGAGCTGTTTTTT. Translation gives CASSYTWPAGELFF. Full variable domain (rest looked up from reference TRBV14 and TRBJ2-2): EAGVTQFPSHSVIEKGQTVTLRCDPISGHDNLYWYRRVMGKEIKFLLHFVKESKQDESGMPNNRFLAERTGGTYSTLKVQPAELEDSGVYFCASSYTWPAGELFFGEGSRLTVL.

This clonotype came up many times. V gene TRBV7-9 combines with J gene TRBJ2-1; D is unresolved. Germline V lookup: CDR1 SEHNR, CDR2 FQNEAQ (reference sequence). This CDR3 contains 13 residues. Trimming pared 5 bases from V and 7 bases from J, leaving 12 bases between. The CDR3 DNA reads TGTGCCAGCAGCCTCTCAGGAAATAATGAGCAGTTCTTC. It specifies CASSLSGNNEQFF.

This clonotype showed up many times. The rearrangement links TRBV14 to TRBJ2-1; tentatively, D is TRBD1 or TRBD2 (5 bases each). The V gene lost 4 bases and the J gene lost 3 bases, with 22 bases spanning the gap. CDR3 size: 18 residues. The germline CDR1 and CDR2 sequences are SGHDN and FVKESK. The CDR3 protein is CASSRGRSTRILYNEQFF. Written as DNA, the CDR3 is TGTGCCAGCAGCCGGGGACGGTCGACCCGAATCCTCTACAATGAGCAGTTCTTC.

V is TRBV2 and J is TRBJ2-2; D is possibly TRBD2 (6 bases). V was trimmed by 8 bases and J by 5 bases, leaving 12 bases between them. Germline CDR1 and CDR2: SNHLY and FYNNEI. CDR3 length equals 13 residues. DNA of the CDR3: TGTGCCAGCTTCAACAGCGGGACCGGGGAGCTGTTTTTT. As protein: CASFNSGTGELFF.

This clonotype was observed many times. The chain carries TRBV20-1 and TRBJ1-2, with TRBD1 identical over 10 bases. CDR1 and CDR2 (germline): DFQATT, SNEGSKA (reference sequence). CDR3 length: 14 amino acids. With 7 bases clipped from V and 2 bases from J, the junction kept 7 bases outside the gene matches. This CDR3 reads CSVGRDRGNYGYTF. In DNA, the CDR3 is TGCAGTGTAGGCCGGGACAGGGGAAACTATGGCTACACCTTC.

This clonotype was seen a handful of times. CDR3 amino acids: CASSPGPTGELFF. CDR3 coding DNA: TGTGCCAGCAGCCCGGGACCCACCGGGGAGCTGTTTTTT. The chain recombines TRBV5-5 with TRBJ2-2; D tentatively fits TRBD1 or TRBD2 (5 bases each). V was trimmed by 4 bases and J by 4 bases, leaving 8 bases between them. The CDR3 consists of 13 residues. Germline V gene lookup returns CDR1 SGHKS and CDR2 YYEKEE (reference sequence).

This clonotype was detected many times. This CDR3 reads CASSQGTSKDNQPQHF. DNA for the CDR3: TGTGCCAGCAGCCAAGGGACCTCTAAGGACAATCAGCCCCAGCATTTT. This chain uses TRBV4-2 with TRBJ1-5; D is unresolved. Germline CDR1 LGHNA, CDR2 YNFKEQ. This CDR3 contains 16 residues. With 1 base removed from V and 3 bases from J, the gap between germline ends came to 13 bases.

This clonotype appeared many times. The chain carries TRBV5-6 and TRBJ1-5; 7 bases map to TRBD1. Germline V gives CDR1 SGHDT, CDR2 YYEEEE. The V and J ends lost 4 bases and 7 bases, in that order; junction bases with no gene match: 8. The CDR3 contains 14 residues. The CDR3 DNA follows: TGTGCCAGCAGCGTTCGACAGGGCATACAGCCCCAGCATTTT. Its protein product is CASSVRQGIQPQHF.